The present T cell receptor (beta chain) was sequenced within a study of human T cells and chemical hapten exposure. Time point denoted: patch test 3, about 24 weeks after DPC sensitization. Treatment of the sample: therapeutic diphenylcyclopropenone sensitization with weekly scalp DPC. TCRdb analysed the RACE reads with MiXCR anew, one entry per CDR3 protein. Among 97,000 or so distinct CDR3 sequences listed, 27% were seen once. The starting material was whole blood, obtained in connection with sensitization to the hapten diphenylcyclopropenone (DPC). The clonotype originates from a man aged 40-50 years with alopecia areata. Some clones in this sample may be carry-over from other donors' samples.

The CDR3 DNA reads TGTGCCAGCAGCTTGACCCAACCAGGTGGAAAACTGTTTTTT. It is translated as CASSLTQPGGKLFF. The rearrangement joins TRBV12-3 or TRBV12-4 to TRBJ1-4; no firm D call. Trimming removed 6 bases from V and 10 bases from J, with 18 bases in between. The CDR3 has 14 amino acids.